These 4 T cell receptor beta chains share one sample of origin, sequenced in a study of cytomegalovirus exposure and HLA in healthy donors. Vbeta (60) and Jbeta (13) primers were used in the PCR. The table came from immunoSEQ multiplex PCR; TCRdb's copy has only in-frame clones and leaves some out. The sample lists about 150,000 clones; roughly 10% were seen once. The sample was PBMCs. These TCRs come from a man aged 45 to 65 in good health and CMV-seronegative.

This clone was seen only a few times. The chain couples TRBV7-3 to TRBJ2-2; weak D call: TRBD1 (6 bases). In germline, CDR1 is SGHTA, CDR2 FQGTGA. The germline V and J ends were trimmed by 5 bases and 0 bases, with 13 bases remaining between them. CDR3 length equals 16 residues. The CDR3 nucleotides read TGTGCCAGCAGCCCGGGACAAAATACGAACACCGGGGAGCTGTTTTTT. This sequence encodes CASSPGQNTNTGELFF.

In this sample, this clone turned up once. The chain employs TRBV5-6 and TRBJ2-7; 8 bases fit TRBD1. The J segment lost 2 bases and the V segment lost 4 bases, leaving 8 bases of the junction unmatched. This CDR3 is built from 15 residues. The V gene's germline CDR1 is SGHDT and CDR2 YYEEEE. CDR3 DNA: TGTGCCAGCAGCCCAGGGGGCCCCTACCCCTACGAGCAGTACTTC. Its protein product is CASSPGGPYPYEQYF.

The V call is TRBV18, the J call TRBJ2-5, with 7 bases that match TRBD2. With V trimmed by 3 bases and J by 5 bases, 6 bases remained unmatched. This CDR3 is 14 amino acids long. Per the germline V gene, CDR1 is KGHSH and CDR2 is LQKENI. This CDR3 is CASSPGLGGETQYF. The CDR3 DNA is TGTGCCAGCTCACCTGGCCTGGGAGGGGAGACCCAGTACTTC.

This clone was observed a handful of times. The rearrangement uses TRBV5-6 and TRBJ1-4, with TRBD1 as a possible D gene (6 bases). Deletions cut 2 bases from V and 2 bases from J, with 16 bases between. Germline V gene lookup returns CDR1 SGHDT and CDR2 YYEEEE. This CDR3 spans 17 amino acids. The CDR3 reads CASSFGGAMGTNEKLFF. The CDR3 DNA follows: TGTGCCAGCAGCTTTGGGGGCGCGATGGGTACTAATGAAAAACTGTTTTTT.